What follows are 7 T cell receptor beta chains derived from one specimen sequenced in a study of blood T cell repertoires in COVID-19. The assay was immunoSEQ multiplex PCR, and TCRdb's table has in-frame clones only and misses some. The sample yields nearly 200,000 clones, roughly 90% seen once. Input material: peripheral blood. The receptors stem from a woman aged 65 to 85 with acute or convalescent COVID-19.

The rearrangement joins TRBV7-2 to TRBJ2-1; 10 nucleotides line up with TRBD2. This CDR3 comprises 15 residues. CDR1 and CDR2 (germline): SGHTA, FQGNSA. J gave up 4 bases and V 3 bases, and 3 bases lay outside the gene matches. This CDR3 is CASSFASGSYNEQFF. The CDR3 DNA reads TGTGCCAGCAGCTTCGCTAGCGGGAGTTACAATGAGCAGTTCTTC.

The chain joins TRBV6-5 to TRBJ2-7; 7 nucleotides align to TRBD1. Trimming took 2 bases from V and 4 from J; bases not matched to a gene: 2. The CDR3 has 13 residues. CDR1 and CDR2 (germline): MNHEY, SVGAGI. CDR3 bases: TGTGCCAGCAGTTACCTACAGGGGTACGAGCAGTACTTC. It translates to CASSYLQGYEQYF.

This clone was recorded a few times. The chain employs TRBV12-3 or TRBV12-4 and TRBJ1-1, with unresolved D. Trimming pared 5 bases from V and 1 base from J, leaving 5 bases between. This CDR3 is built from 12 residues. The CDR3 DNA reads as TGTGCCAGCAGTCATCCGAACACTGAAGCTTTCTTT. Its translation is CASSHPNTEAFF.

This clone was detected once. Other DNA sequences of this sample code for an identical CDR3. This rearrangement joins TRBV3-1 (or the pseudogene TRBV3-2) to TRBJ2-1, with D possibly matching TRBD2 (5 bases). The CDR3 runs 15 residues. Germline V gene sequence: CDR1 LGHDT, CDR2 YNNKEL (reference sequence). The V end lost 1 base, the J end lost 9 bases, and 16 bases lay between the germline ends. The CDR3 spells CASSQVAGAGSEQFF. In nucleotides, the CDR3 is TGTGCCAGCAGCCAAGTAGCAGGAGCTGGGAGTGAGCAGTTCTTC.

The chain carries TRBV28 and TRBJ2-3; TRBD1 might be the D (6 bases). There are 15 residues in the CDR3. Germline CDR1 is MDHEN and CDR2 is SYDVKM. V lost 6 bases to trimming and J lost 2 bases, with 15 bases between them. Here the CDR3 reads CASSLLDSLTDTQYF. DNA of the CDR3: TGTGCCAGCAGCTTACTGGACAGCCTCACAGATACGCAGTATTTT.

The chain uses TRBV27 and TRBJ1-4, with D uncertain. The V end lost 5 bases, the J end lost 0 bases, and 10 bases lay between the germline ends. CDR1 MNHEY and CDR2 SMNVEV come from the germline V gene (reference sequence). The length of the CDR3 is 15 residues. The CDR3 is CASSLVGATNEKLFF. CDR3 DNA: TGTGCCAGCAGTCTTGTCGGGGCAACTAATGAAAAACTGTTTTTT.

This chain connects TRBV7-2 to TRBJ1-2; 9 positions match TRBD1. V gave up 5 bases and J gave up 4 bases; unmatched junction bases: 8. Germline V gives CDR1 SGHTA, CDR2 FQGNSA. CDR3 length: 15 residues. DNA of the CDR3: TGTGCCAGCAGCCGCACCGGGACAGGGCCCTATGGCTACACCTTC. Protein: CASSRTGTGPYGYTF.